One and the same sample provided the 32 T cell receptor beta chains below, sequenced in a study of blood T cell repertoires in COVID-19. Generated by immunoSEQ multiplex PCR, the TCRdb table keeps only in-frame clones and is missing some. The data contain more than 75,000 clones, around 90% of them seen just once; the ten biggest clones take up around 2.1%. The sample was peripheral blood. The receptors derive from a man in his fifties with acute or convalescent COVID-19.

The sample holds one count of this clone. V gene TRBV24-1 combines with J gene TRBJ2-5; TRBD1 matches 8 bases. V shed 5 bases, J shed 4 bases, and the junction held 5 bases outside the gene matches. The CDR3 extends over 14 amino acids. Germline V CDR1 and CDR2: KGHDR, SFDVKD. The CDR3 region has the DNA TGTGCCACCAGTGCAGGGGGCGCAGGAGAGACCCAGTACTTC. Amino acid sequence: CATSAGGAGETQYF.

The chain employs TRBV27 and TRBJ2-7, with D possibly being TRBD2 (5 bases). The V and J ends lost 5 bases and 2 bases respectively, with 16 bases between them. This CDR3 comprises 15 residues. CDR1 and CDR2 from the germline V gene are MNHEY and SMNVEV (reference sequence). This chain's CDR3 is CASSLSGLLTYEQYV. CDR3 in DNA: TGTGCCAGCAGTCTCTCCGGACTCCTTACCTACGAGCAGTACGTC.

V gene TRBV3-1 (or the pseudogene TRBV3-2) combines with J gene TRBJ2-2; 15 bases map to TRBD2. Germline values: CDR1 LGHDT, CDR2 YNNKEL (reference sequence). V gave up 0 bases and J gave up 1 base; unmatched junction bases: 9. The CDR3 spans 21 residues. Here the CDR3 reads CASSQDLGWTSGGVNTGELFF. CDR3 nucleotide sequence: TGTGCCAGCAGCCAAGATCTGGGTTGGACTAGCGGGGGGGTGAACACCGGGGAGCTGTTTTTT.

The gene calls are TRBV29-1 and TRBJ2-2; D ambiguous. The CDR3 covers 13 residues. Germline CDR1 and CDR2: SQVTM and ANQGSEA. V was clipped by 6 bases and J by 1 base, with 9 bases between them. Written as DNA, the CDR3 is TGCAGCGTCGTTTATAGGAACACCGGGGAGCTGTTTTTT. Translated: CSVVYRNTGELFF.

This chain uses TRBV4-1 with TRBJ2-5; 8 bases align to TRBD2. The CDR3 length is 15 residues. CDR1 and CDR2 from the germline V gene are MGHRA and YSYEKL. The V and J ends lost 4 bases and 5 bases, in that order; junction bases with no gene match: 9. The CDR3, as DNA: TGCGCCAGCAGCCGATCCGGGAGGGCCATTGAGACCCAGTACTTC. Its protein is CASSRSGRAIETQYF.

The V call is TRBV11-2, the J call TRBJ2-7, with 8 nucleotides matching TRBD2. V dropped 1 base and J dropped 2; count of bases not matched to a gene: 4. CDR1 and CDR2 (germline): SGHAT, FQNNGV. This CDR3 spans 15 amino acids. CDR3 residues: CASSLAGSGAYEQYF. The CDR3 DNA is TGTGCCAGCAGCTTAGCGGGTAGCGGGGCCTACGAGCAGTACTTC.

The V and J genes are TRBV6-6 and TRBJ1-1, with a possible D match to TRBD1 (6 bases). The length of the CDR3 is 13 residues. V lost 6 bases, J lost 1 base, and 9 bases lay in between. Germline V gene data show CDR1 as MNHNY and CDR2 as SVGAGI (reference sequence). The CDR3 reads CASRRDTNTEAFF. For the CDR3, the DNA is TGTGCCAGCAGACGGGACACGAACACTGAAGCTTTCTTT.

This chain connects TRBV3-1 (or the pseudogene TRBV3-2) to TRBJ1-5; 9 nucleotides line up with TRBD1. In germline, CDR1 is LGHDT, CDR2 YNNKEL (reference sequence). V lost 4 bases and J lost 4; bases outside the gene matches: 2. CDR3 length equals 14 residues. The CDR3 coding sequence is TGTGCCAGCAGCCGACAGGGGGGGAATCAGCCCCAGCATTTT. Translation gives CASSRQGGNQPQHF.

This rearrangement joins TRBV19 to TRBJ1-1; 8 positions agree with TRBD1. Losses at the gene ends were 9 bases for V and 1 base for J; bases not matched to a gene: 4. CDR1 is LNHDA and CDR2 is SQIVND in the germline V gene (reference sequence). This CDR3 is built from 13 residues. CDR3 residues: CASVGQANTEAFF. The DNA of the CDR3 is TGTGCCAGCGTGGGACAGGCGAACACTGAAGCTTTCTTT.

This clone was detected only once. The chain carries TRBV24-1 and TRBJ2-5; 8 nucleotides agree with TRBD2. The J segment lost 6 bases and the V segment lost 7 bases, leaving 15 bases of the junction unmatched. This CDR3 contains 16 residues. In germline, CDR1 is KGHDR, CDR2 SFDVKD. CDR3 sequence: CATSPQGSGRNQTQYF. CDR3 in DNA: TGTGCCACCAGCCCTCAGGGCAGCGGGAGAAATCAGACCCAGTACTTC.

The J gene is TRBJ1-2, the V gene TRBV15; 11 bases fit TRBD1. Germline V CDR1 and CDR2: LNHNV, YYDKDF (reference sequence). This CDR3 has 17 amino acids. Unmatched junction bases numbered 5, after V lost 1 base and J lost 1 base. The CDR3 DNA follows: TGTGCCACCAGCAGAGGGGGGACAGGGGGATATAACTATGGCTACACCTTC. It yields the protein CATSRGGTGGYNYGYTF.

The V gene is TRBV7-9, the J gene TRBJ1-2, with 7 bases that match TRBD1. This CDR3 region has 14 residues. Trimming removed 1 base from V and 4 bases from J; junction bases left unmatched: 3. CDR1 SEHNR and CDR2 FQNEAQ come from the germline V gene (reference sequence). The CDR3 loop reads CASSLGQGLYGYTF. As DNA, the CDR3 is TGTGCCAGCAGCTTAGGACAGGGACTCTATGGCTACACCTTC.

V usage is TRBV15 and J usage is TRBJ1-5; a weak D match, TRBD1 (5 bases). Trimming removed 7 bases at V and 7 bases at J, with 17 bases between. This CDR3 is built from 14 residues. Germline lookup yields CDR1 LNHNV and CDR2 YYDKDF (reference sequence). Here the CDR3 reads CATNGLWGEQPQHF. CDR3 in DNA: TGTGCCACCAACGGGCTCTGGGGGGAACAGCCCCAGCATTTT.

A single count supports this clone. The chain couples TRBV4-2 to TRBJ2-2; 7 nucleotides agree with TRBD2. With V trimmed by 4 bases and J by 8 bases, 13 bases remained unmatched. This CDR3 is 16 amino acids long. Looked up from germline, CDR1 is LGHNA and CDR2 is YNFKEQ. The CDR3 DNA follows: TGTGCCAGCAGCCTATGGCGGGGCGGGGGAGCTGGGGAGCTGTTTTTT. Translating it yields CASSLWRGGGAGELFF.

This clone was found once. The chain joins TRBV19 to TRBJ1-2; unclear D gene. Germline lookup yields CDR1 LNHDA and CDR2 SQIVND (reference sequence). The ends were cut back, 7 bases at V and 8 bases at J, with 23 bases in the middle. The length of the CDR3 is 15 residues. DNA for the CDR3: TGTGCCAGTAAGAACCTAGTCGGGGTAGTGGGAGGCTACACCTTC. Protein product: CASKNLVGVVGGYTF.

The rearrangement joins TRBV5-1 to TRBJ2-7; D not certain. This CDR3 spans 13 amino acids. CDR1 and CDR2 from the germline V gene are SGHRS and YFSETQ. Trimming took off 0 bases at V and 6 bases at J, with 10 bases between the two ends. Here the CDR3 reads CASSLGVGGEQYV. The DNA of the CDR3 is TGCGCCAGCAGCTTGGGGGTAGGCGGCGAGCAGTACGTC.

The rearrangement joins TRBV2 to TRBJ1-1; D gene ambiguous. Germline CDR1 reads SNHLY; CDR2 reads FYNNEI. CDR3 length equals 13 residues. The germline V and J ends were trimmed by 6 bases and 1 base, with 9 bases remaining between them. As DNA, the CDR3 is TGTGCCAGCAGGGCAGTTTGGAACACTGAAGCTTTCTTT. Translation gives CASRAVWNTEAFF.

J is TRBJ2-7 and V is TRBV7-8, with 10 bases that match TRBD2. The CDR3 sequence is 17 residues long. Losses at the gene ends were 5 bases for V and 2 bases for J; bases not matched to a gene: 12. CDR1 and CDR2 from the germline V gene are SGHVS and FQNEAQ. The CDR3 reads CASSNGTSVYPAYEQYV. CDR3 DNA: TGTGCCAGCAGCAACGGGACTAGCGTTTACCCAGCCTACGAGCAGTACGTC.

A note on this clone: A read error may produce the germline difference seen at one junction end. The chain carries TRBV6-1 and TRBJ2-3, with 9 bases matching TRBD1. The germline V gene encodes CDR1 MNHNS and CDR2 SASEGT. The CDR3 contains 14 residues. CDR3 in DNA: TGTGCCAGCAGAGAAGGGACAGGGCTAGATACGCAGTATTTT. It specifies CASREGTGLDTQYF.

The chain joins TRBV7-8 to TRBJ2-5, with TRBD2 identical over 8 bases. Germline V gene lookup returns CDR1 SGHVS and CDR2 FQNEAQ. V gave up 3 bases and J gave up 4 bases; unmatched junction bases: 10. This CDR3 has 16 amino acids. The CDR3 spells CASSLIGGASSETQYF. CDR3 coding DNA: TGTGCCAGCAGCTTGATCGGGGGGGCTTCCTCAGAGACCCAGTACTTC.

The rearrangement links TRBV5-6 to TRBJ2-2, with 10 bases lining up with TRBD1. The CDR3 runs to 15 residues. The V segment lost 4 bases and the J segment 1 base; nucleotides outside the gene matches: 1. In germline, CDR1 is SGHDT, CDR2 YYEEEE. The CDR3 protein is CASSRTGGNTGELFF. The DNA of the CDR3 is TGTGCCAGCAGCCGGACAGGGGGGAACACCGGGGAGCTGTTTTTT.

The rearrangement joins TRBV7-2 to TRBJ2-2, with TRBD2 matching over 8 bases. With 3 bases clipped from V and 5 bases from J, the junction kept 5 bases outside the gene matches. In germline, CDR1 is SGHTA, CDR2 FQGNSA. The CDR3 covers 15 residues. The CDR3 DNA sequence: TGTGCCAGCAGCTTGGCGGGGGGCGGAACCGGGGAGCTGTTTTTT. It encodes CASSLAGGGTGELFF.

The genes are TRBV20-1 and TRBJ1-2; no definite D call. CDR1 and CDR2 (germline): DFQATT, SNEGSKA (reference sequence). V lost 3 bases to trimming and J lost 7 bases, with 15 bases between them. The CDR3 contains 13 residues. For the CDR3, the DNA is TGCAGTGCTAGTTCCGGGAGGGCTCGTGGCTACACCTTC. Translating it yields CSASSGRARGYTF.

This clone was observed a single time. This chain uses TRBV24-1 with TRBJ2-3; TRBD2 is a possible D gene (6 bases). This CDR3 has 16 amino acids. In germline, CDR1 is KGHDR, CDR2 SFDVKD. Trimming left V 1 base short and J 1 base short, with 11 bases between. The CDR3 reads CATSDLPGEGTDTQYF. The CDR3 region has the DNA TGTGCCACCAGTGATTTACCGGGGGAAGGCACAGATACGCAGTATTTT.

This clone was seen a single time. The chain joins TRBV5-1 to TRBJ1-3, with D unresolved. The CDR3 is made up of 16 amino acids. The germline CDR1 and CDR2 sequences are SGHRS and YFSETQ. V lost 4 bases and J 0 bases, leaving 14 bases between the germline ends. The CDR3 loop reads CASSLDAIYSGNTIYF. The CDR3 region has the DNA TGCGCCAGCAGCCTGGACGCTATCTACTCTGGAAACACCATATATTTT. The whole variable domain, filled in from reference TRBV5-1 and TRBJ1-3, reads KAGVTQTPRYLIKTRGQQVTLSCSPISGHRSVSWYQQTPGQGLQFLFEYFSETQRNKGNFPGRFSGRQFSNSRSEMNVSTLELGDSALYLCASSLDAIYSGNTIYFGEGSWLTVV.

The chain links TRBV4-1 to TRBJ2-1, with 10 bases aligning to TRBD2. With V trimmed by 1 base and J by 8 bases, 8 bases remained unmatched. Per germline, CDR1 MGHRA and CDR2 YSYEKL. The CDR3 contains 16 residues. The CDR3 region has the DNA TGCGCCAGCAGCCAAGCCTGGGAGCGGGAGGGGTATGAGCAGTTCTTC. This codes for CASSQAWEREGYEQFF.

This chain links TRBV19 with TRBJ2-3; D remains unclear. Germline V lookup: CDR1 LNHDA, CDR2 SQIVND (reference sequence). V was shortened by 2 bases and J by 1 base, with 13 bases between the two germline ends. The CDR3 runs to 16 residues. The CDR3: CASSIRNSFRTDTQYF. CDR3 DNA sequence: TGTGCCAGTAGTATAAGGAACAGTTTTCGCACAGATACGCAGTATTTT.

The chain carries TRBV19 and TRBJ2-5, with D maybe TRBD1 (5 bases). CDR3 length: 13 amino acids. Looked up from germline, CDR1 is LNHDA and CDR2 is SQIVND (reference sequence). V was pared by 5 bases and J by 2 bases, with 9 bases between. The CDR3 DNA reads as TGTGCCAGTAGTGACACAGGTCAAGAGACCCAGTACTTC. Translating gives CASSDTGQETQYF.

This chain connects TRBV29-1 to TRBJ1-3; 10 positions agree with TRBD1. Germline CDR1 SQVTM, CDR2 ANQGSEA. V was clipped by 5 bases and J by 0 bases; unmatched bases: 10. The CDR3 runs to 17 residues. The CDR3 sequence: CSVPGQGGPISGNTIYF. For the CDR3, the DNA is TGCAGCGTTCCAGGACAGGGGGGACCAATCTCTGGAAACACCATATATTTT.

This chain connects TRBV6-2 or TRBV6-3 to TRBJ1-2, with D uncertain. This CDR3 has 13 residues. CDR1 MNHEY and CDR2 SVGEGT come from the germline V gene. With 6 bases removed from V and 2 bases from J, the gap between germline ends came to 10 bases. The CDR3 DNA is TGTGCCAGCAGCTCCGACACGAACTATGGCTACACCTTC. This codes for CASSSDTNYGYTF.

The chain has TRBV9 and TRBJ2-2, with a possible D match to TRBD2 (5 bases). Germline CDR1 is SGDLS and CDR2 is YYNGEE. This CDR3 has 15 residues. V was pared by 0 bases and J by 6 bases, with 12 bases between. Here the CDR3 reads CASSVEERWAGELFF. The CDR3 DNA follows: TGTGCCAGCAGCGTAGAGGAGCGGTGGGCCGGGGAGCTGTTTTTT.

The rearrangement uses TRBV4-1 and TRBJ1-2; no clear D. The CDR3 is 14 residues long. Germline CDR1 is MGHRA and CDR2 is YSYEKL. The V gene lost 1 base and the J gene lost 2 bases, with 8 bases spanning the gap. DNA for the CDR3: TGCGCCAGCAGCCAAGGGCCGATAAACTATGGCTACACCTTC. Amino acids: CASSQGPINYGYTF.